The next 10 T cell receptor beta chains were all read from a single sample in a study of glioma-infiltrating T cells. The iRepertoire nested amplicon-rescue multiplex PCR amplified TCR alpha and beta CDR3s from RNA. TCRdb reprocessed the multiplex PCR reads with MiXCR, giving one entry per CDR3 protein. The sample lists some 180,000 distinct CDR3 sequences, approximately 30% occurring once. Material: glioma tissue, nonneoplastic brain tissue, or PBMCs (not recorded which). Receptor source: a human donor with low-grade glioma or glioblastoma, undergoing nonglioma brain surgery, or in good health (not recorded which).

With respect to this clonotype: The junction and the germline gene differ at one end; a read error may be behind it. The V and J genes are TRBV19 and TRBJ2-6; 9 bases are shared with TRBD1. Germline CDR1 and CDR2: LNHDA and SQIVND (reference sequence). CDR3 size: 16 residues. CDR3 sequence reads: CGSGRDRASGANVLTF. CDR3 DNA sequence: TGTGGCAGTGGCCGGGACAGGGCCTCTGGGGCCAACGTCCTGACTTTC.

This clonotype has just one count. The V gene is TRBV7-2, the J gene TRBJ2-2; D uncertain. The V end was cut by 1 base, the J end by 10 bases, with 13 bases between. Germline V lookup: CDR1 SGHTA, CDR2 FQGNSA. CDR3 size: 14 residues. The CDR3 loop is CASSLDFYTKELFF. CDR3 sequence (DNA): TGTGCCAGCAGCTTAGACTTTTACACCAAGGAGCTGTTTTTT.

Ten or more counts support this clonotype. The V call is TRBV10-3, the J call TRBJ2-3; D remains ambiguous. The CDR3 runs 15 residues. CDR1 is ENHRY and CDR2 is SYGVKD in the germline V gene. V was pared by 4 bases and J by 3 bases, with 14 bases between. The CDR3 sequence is CAISGATLPTDTQYF. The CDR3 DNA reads TGTGCCATCAGTGGGGCTACTTTACCGACAGATACGCAGTATTTT.

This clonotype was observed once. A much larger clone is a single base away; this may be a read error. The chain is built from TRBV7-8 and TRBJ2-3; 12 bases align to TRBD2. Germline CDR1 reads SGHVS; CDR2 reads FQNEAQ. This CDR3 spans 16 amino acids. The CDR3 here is CASSPRLAGVIDMQYF. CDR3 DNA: TGTGCCAGCAGTCCCAGACTAGCGGGAGTTATAGATATGCAGTATTTT.

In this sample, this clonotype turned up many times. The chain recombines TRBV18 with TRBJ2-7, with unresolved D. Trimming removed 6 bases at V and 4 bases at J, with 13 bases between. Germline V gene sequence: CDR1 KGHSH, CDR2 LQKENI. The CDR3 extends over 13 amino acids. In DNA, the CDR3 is TGTGCCAGCTCCCGAATTGGGCGGTACGAGCAGTACTTC. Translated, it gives CASSRIGRYEQYF.

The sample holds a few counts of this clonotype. The CDR3 sequence: CASSQPGQVTDTQYF. The CDR3, as DNA: TGTGCCAGCAGCCAGCCTGGACAAGTCACAGATACGCAGTATTTT. The chain recombines TRBV3-1 with TRBJ2-3; a weak D match, TRBD1 (5 bases). CDR1 and CDR2 from the germline V gene are LGHDT and YNNKEL (reference sequence). The CDR3 consists of 15 residues. Trimming took off 3 bases at V and 2 bases at J, with 12 bases between the two ends.

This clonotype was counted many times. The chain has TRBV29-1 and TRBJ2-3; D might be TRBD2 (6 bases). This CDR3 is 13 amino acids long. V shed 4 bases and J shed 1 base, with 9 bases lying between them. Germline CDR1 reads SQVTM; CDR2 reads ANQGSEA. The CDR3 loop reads CSVVIAGTDTQYF. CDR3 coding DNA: TGCAGCGTTGTGATAGCGGGCACAGATACGCAGTATTTT.

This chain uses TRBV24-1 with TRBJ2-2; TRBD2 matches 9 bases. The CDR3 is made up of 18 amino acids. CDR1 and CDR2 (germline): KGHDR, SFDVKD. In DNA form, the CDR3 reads TGTGTTGTTATTCGATCGGCTAGCGGGACGGGTTACACCGGGGAGCTGTTTTTT. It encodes CVVIRSASGTGYTGELFF.

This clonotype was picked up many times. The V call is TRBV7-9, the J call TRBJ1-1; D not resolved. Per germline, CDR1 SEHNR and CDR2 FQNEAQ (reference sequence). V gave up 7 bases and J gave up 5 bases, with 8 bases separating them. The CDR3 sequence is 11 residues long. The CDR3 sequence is CASTRETEAFF. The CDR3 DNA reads TGTGCCAGCACAAGGGAGACTGAAGCTTTCTTT.

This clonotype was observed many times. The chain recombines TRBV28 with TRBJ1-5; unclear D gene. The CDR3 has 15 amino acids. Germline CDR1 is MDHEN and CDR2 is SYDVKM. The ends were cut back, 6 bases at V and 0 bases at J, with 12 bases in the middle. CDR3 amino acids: CASRQTTGSNQPQHF. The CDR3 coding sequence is TGTGCCAGCAGACAAACCACGGGTAGCAATCAGCCCCAGCATTTT.